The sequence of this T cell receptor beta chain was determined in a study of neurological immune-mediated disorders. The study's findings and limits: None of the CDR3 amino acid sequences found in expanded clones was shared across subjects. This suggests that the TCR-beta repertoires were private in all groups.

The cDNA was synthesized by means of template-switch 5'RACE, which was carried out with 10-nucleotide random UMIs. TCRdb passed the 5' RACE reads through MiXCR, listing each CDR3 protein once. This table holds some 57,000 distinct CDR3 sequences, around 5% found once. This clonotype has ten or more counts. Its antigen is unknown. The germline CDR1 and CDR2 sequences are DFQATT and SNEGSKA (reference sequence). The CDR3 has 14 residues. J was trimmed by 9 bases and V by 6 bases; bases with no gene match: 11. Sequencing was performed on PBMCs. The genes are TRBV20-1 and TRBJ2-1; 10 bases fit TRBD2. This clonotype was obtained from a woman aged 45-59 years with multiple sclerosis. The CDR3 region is CSAPTGTSVGEQFF. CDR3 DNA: TGCAGTGCGCCAACCGGGACTAGCGTAGGTGAGCAGTTCTTC.